This TCR beta chain was identified in a study of T cells in tumors after PD-1 blockade. The wider study: Treatment was either pembrolizumab 200 mg every 3 weeks or cemiplimab 350 mg every 2 weeks. The study, taken as a whole, reports: After therapy, most expanded exhausted CD8+ clones were absent pre-treatment, suggesting clonal replacement. Peripheral recruitment is suggested, as some novel exhausted tumor clones were in pre-treatment blood.

This clone showed up just a few times. The antigen is unknown. Assay: immunoSEQ multiplex PCR; the TCRdb copy retains only in-frame clones and omits some. In the table there are approximately 6,300 clones, about two thirds of which are singletons. Site-matched primary tumor biopsies were taken before and after PD-1 blockade. V dropped 3 bases and J dropped 2; count of bases not matched to a gene: 3. CDR3 length: 14 residues. From germline, CDR1 is GTSNPN and CDR2 SVGIG (reference sequence). The V gene is TRBV30, the J gene TRBJ1-5; 8 nucleotides agree with TRBD1. Material: tumor tissue, obtained before anti-PD-1 treatment. The receptor comes from a human donor with basal cell carcinoma. DNA for the CDR3: TGTGCCTGGAGCTCGACAGGGGGCAATCAGCCCCAGCATTTT. This codes for CAWSSTGGNQPQHF.